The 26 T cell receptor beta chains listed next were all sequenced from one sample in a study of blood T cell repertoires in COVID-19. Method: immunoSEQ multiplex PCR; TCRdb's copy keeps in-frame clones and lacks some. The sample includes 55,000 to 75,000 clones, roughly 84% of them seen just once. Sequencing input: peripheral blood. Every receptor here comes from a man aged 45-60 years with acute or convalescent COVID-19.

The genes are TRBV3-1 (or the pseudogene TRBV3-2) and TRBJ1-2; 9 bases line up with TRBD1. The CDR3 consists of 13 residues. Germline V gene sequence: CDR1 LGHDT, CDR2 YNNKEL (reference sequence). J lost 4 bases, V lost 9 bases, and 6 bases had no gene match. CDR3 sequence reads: CASHTGGSYGYTF. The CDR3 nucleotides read TGTGCCAGTCACACAGGGGGCAGCTATGGCTACACCTTC.

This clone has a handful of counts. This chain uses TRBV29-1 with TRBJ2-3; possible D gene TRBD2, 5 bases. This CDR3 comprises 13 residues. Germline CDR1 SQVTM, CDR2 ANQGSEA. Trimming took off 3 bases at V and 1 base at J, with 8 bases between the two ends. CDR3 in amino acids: CSVDSGGTDTQYF. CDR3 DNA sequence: TGCAGCGTTGATTCCGGGGGCACAGATACGCAGTATTTT.

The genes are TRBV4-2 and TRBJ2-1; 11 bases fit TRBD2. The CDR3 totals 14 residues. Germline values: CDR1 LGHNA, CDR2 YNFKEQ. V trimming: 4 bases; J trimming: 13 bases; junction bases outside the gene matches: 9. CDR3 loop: CASSPGGLADPQFF. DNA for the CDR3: TGTGCCAGCAGCCCGGGGGGACTAGCGGACCCTCAGTTCTTC.

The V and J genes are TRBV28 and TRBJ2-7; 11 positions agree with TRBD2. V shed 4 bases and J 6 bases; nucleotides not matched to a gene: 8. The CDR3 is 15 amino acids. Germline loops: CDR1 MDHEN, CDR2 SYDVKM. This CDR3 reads CASSYRLAGNLEQYF. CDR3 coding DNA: TGTGCCAGCAGTTACAGACTAGCGGGAAATCTCGAGCAGTACTTC.

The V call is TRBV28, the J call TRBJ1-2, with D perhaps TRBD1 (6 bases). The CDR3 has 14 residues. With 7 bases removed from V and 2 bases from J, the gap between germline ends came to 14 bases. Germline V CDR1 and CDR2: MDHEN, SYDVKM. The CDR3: CASTTGTQNYGYTF. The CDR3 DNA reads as TGTGCCAGCACCACCGGGACACAAAACTATGGCTACACCTTC.

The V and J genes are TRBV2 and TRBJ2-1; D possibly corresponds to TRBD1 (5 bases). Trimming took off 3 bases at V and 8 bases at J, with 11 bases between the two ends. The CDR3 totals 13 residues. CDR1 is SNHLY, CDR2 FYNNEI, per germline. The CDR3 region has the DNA TGTGCCAGCAGTGACAAGGGGTGGGATGAGCAGTTCTTC. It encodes CASSDKGWDEQFF.

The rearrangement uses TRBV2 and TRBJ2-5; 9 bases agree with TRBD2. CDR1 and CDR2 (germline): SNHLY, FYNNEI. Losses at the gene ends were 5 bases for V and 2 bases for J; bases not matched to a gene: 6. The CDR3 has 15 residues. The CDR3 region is CASSQRLAAQETQYF. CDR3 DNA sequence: TGTGCCAGCAGTCAACGACTAGCGGCTCAAGAGACCCAGTACTTC.

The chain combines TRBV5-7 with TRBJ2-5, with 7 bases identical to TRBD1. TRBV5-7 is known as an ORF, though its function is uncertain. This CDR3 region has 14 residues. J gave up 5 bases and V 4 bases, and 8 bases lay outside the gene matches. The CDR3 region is CASSQGQLKETQYF. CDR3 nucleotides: TGTGCCAGCAGCCAGGGACAGCTTAAGGAGACCCAGTACTTC.

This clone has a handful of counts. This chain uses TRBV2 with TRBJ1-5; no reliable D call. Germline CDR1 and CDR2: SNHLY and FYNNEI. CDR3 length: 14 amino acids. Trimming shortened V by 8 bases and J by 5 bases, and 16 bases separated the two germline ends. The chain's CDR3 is CASLKTKDYQPQHF. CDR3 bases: TGTGCCAGCCTAAAGACAAAGGATTATCAGCCCCAGCATTTT.

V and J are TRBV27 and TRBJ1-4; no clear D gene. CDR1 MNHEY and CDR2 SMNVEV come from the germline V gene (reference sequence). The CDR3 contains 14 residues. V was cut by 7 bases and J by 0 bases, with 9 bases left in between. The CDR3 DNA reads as TGTGCCAGCAAACCTAGATCAACTAATGAAAAACTGTTTTTT. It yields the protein CASKPRSTNEKLFF.

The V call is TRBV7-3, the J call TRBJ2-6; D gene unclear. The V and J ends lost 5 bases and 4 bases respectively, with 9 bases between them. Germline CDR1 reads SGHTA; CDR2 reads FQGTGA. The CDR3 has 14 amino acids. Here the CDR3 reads CASSRFTGANVLTF. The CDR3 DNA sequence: TGTGCCAGCAGCCGGTTCACGGGGGCCAACGTCCTGACTTTC.

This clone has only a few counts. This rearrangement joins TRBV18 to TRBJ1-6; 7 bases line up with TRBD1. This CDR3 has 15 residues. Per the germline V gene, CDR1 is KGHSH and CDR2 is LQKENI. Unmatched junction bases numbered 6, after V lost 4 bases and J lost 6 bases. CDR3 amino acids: CASSQQGGFNSPLHF. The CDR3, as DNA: TGTGCCAGCTCACAGCAGGGGGGATTTAATTCACCCCTCCACTTT.

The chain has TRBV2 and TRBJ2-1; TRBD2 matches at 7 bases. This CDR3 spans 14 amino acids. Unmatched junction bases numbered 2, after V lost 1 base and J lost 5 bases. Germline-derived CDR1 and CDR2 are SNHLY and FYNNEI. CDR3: CASSEGLADNEQFF. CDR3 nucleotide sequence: TGTGCCAGCAGTGAAGGTCTAGCGGACAATGAGCAGTTCTTC.

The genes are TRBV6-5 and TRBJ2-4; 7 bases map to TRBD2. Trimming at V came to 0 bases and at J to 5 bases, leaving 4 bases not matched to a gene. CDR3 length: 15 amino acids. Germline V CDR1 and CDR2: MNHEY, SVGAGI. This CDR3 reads CASSYSSSGENIQYF. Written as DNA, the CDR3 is TGTGCCAGCAGTTACTCGTCTAGCGGTGAAAACATTCAGTACTTC.

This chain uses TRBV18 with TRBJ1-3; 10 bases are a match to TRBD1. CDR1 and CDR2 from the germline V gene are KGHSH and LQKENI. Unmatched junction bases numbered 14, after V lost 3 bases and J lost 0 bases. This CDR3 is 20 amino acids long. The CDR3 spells CASSPSGTGDTEDSGNTIYF. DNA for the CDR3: TGTGCCAGCTCACCCTCCGGGACAGGGGACACCGAAGACTCTGGAAACACCATATATTTT.

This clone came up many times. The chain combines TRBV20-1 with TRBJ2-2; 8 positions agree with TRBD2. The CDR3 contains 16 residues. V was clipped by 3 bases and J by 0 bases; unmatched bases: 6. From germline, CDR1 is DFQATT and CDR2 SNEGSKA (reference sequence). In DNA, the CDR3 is TGCAGTGCTAGTCGCGGGGGGCCTTCGAACACCGGGGAGCTGTTTTTT. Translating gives CSASRGGPSNTGELFF.

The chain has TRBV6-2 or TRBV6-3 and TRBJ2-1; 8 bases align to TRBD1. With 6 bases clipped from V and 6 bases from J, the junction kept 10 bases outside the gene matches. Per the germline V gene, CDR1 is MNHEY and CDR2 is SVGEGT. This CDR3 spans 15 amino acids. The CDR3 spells CASSRSRQGFNEQFF. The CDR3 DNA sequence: TGTGCCAGCAGCCGCTCCCGACAGGGGTTCAATGAGCAGTTCTTC.

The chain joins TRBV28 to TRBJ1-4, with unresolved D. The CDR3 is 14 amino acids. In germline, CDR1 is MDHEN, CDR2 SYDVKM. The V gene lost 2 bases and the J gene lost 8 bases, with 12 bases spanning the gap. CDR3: CASSLSGDAEKLFF. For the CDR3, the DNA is TGTGCCAGCAGTTTAAGCGGGGATGCCGAAAAACTGTTTTTT.

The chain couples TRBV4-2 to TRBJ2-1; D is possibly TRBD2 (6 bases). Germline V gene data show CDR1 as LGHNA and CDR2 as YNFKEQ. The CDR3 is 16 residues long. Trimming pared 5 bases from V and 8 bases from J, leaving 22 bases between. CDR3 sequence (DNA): TGTGCCAGCAGCAAGTCGGGAGTCGGCGGTGAGGATGAGCAGTTCTTC. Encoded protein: CASSKSGVGGEDEQFF.

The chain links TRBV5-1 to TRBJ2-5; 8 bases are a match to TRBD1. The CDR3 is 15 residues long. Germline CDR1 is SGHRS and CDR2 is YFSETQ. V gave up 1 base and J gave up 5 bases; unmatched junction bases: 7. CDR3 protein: CASSLNRGSQETQYF. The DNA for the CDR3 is TGCGCCAGCAGCTTGAACAGGGGGTCGCAGGAGACCCAGTACTTC.

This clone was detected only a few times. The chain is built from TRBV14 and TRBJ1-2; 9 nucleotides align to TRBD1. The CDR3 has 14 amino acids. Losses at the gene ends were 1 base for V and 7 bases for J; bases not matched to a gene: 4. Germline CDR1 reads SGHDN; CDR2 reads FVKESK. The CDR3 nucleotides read TGTGCCAGCAGCCAAGTGGACAGGGGATTTGGCTACACCTTC. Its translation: CASSQVDRGFGYTF.

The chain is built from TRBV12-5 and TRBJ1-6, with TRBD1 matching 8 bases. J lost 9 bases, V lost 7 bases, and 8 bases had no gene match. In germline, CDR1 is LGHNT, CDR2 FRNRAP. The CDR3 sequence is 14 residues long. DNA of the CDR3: TGTGCTAGTGCCCCAGGGGGCTTGGGTTCACCCCTCCACTTT. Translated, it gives CASAPGGLGSPLHF.

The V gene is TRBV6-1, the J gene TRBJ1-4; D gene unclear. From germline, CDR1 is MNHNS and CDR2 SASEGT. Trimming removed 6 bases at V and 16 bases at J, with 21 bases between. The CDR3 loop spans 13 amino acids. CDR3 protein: CASSPGFLTPSFF. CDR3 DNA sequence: TGTGCCAGCAGCCCAGGTTTTCTAACCCCTTCGTTTTTT.

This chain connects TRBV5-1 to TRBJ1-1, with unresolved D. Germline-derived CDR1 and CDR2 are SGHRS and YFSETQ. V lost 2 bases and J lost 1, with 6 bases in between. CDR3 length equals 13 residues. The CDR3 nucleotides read TGCGCCAGCAGCTTAGTAGCGAACACTGAAGCTTTCTTT. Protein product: CASSLVANTEAFF.

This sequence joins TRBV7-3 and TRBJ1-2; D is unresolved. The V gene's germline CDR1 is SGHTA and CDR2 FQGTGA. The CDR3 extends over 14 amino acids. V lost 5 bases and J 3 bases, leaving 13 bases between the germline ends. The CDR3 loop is CASSPLPGDYGYTF. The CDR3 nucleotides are TGTGCCAGCAGCCCTCTTCCCGGAGACTATGGCTACACCTTC.

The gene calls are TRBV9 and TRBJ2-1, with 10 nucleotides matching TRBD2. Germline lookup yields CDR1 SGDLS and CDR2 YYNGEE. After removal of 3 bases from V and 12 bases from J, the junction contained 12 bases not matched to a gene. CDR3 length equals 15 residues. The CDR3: CASSAGMLAGVAQFF. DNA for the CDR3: TGTGCCAGCAGCGCCGGAATGCTAGCGGGAGTTGCGCAGTTCTTC.